The 5 T cell receptor beta chains listed next were all sequenced from one sample in a study of PD-L1 blockade in urothelial cancer. The assay was immunoSEQ multiplex PCR, and TCRdb's table has in-frame clones only and misses some. Altogether 80,000 to 100,000 clones are present, 82% being singletons, with the ten largest covering 8% to 10%. This material consisted of PBMCs, taken around atezolizumab (anti-PD-L1) treatment. The receptors originated from a man aged 70-80 years with urothelial cancer.

The sample holds one count of this clone. The chain combines TRBV9 with TRBJ2-2; TRBD2 agrees at 12 bases. This CDR3 comprises 16 residues. Germline V gives CDR1 SGDLS, CDR2 YYNGEE. V was pared by 4 bases and J by 7 bases, with 8 bases of the junction left unmatched. The DNA for the CDR3 is TGTGCCAGCAGCCTGAGGACTAGCGGGACGGGCGGGGAGCTGTTTTTT. Protein: CASSLRTSGTGGELFF.

The rearrangement uses TRBV5-8 and TRBJ2-7; perhaps TRBD2 as D (5 bases). This CDR3 has 14 amino acids. Looked up from germline, CDR1 is SGHTS and CDR2 is YDEGEE. Trimming shortened V by 0 bases and J by 2 bases, and 9 bases separated the two germline ends. The CDR3 is CASSLVTGTYEQYF. CDR3 nucleotide sequence: TGTGCCAGCAGCTTGGTAACGGGGACCTACGAGCAGTACTTC.

The chain links TRBV7-3 to TRBJ1-1; 7 bases are shared with TRBD1. CDR1 is SGHTA, CDR2 FQGTGA, per germline. This CDR3 spans 13 amino acids. V shed 5 bases, J shed 4 bases, and the junction held 4 bases outside the gene matches. The CDR3 DNA reads as TGTGCCAGCAGCCAAACAGGGGCCACTGAAGCTTTCTTT. Its protein is CASSQTGATEAFF. Full variable domain (missing parts from reference TRBV7-3 and TRBJ1-1): GAGVSQTPSNKVTEKGKYVELRCDPISGHTALYWYRQSLGQGPEFLIYFQGTGAADDSGLPNDRFFAVRPEGSVSTLKIQRTERGDSAVYLCASSQTGATEAFFGQGTRLTVV.

The chain carries TRBV6-5 and TRBJ2-7; 7 bases match TRBD1. There are 14 residues in the CDR3. The ends lost 6 bases at V and 5 bases at J; junction bases unmatched: 10. Germline V gene data show CDR1 as MNHEY and CDR2 as SVGAGI. The DNA of the CDR3 is TGTGCCAGCAGACCGGGACAGCTCTTCCACGAGCAGTACTTC. Its translation: CASRPGQLFHEQYF.

The rearrangement links TRBV18 to TRBJ2-2, with D tentatively TRBD1 (6 bases). The length of the CDR3 is 12 residues. Trimming stripped 2 bases from V and 8 bases from J, with 6 bases between. Germline values: CDR1 KGHSH, CDR2 LQKENI. The CDR3 loop reads CASSPGTGELFF. Here the CDR3 DNA reads TGTGCCAGCTCACCAGGGACAGGGGAGCTGTTTTTT.